These 29 T cell receptor beta chains were all obtained from the same sample, sequenced in a study of blood T cell repertoires in COVID-19. The method was immunoSEQ multiplex PCR; TCRdb's version includes in-frame clones alone and lacks a portion of them. This sample has 260,000 or so clones, with roughly 80% found just once. The source material was peripheral blood. These TCRs come from an elderly woman with COVID-19, enrolled during active disease.

The chain uses TRBV20-1 and TRBJ1-4, with 7 bases identical to TRBD1. CDR3 length: 13 amino acids. V lost 3 bases to trimming and J lost 7 bases; unmatched junction nucleotides: 5. Looked up from germline, CDR1 is DFQATT and CDR2 is SNEGSKA (reference sequence). The CDR3 spells CSASQPGGEKLFF. DNA of the CDR3: TGCAGTGCTAGTCAGCCAGGGGGTGAAAAACTGTTTTTT.

This clone was picked up a small number of times. This chain joins TRBV27 and TRBJ2-7; 10 nucleotides agree with TRBD1. Germline CDR1 reads MNHEY; CDR2 reads SMNVEV (reference sequence). The V and J ends lost 2 bases and 6 bases, in that order; junction bases with no gene match: 4. The CDR3 loop spans 14 amino acids. The CDR3 nucleotides are TGTGCCAGCAGTTTACTAGGGACAGGGGTCGAGCAGTACTTC. Protein: CASSLLGTGVEQYF.

This rearrangement joins TRBV24-1 to TRBJ2-1, with a tentative D call TRBD1 (5 bases). V lost 1 base to trimming and J lost 8 bases, with 5 bases between them. The germline gives CDR1 KGHDR, CDR2 SFDVKD. The CDR3 has 12 residues. As DNA, the CDR3 is TGTGCCACCAGTGATTTCAGGGATGAGCAGTTCTTC. Its protein product is CATSDFRDEQFF.

The chain joins TRBV20-1 to TRBJ2-2; 13 bases are shared with TRBD2. The CDR3 contains 17 residues. V lost 3 bases, J lost 4 bases, and 8 bases stayed unmatched. CDR1 is DFQATT and CDR2 is SNEGSKA in the germline V gene (reference sequence). CDR3 bases: TGCAGTGCTAGTCCCGGACTAGCGGGAGTGTTCACCGGGGAGCTGTTTTTT. Amino acid sequence: CSASPGLAGVFTGELFF.

This chain links TRBV5-1 with TRBJ2-2, with 10 bases that match TRBD2. This CDR3 spans 15 amino acids. Unmatched junction bases numbered 4, after V lost 3 bases and J lost 5 bases. CDR1 and CDR2 from the germline V gene are SGHRS and YFSETQ. CDR3 sequence (DNA): TGCGCCAGCAGCTCCGGGACTAGCGCTACCGGGGAGCTGTTTTTT. It specifies CASSSGTSATGELFF.

V usage is TRBV21-1 and J usage is TRBJ2-4; the D segment call TRBD2 is taken from the table without a DNA check. TRBV21-1 is a listed pseudogene. The CDR3 totals 15 residues. The CDR3 sequence: CATKSGRAIKNIQYF. CDR3 DNA: TGTGCCACCAAAAGCGGGAGGGCCATCAAAAACATTCAGTACTTC.

Only one count was recorded for this clone. This chain joins TRBV12-2 and TRBJ1-5. TRBV12-2 is designated a pseudogene. This CDR3 comprises 16 residues. The CDR3 nucleotides read TGTGCAAGTCGCCTACTCGGCGGCGTTTCCCCGGGGCCCCAGCATTTT. Its translation: CASRLLGGVSPGPQHF.

V usage is TRBV6-2 or TRBV6-3 and J usage is TRBJ2-1; the D gene is possibly TRBD2 (5 bases). The CDR3 has 13 amino acids. The V gene lost 6 bases and the J gene lost 14 bases, with 20 bases spanning the gap. Germline V gives CDR1 MNHEY, CDR2 SVGEGT. The CDR3 bases are TGTGCCAGCAGCTCTCCCCTGGGAACTAGTAAGTTCTTC. As protein: CASSSPLGTSKFF.

V usage is TRBV6-6 and J usage is TRBJ1-6, with a weak D call TRBD1 (5 bases). Trimming stripped 6 bases from V and 4 bases from J, with 16 bases between. The CDR3 is 16 amino acids. From germline, CDR1 is MNHNY and CDR2 SVGAGI (reference sequence). The CDR3 reads CASSLPLGGYNSPLHF. The CDR3 coding sequence is TGTGCCAGCAGCCTTCCCTTGGGGGGATATAATTCACCCCTCCACTTT.

CDR3: CASLPSGGVYNEQFF. CDR3 bases: TGTGCCAGCCTTCCTAGCGGGGGGGTCTACAATGAGCAGTTCTTC. The chain joins TRBV6-5 to TRBJ2-1; 12 nucleotides align to TRBD2. The germline CDR1 and CDR2 sequences are MNHEY and SVGAGI. The length of the CDR3 is 15 residues. J lost 3 bases, V lost 8 bases, and 5 bases had no gene match.

The chain employs TRBV2 and TRBJ1-1; D ambiguous. Trimming took off 8 bases at V and 6 bases at J, with 10 bases between the two ends. The germline gives CDR1 SNHLY, CDR2 FYNNEI. The CDR3 spans 11 residues. CDR3 residues: CASSEMSEAFF. CDR3 DNA: TGTGCCAGCTCTGAGATGTCTGAAGCTTTCTTT.

V gene TRBV28 combines with J gene TRBJ1-1; D possibly corresponds to TRBD1 (5 bases). The CDR3 totals 15 residues. CDR1 is MDHEN, CDR2 SYDVKM, per germline. Trimming cost V 3 bases and J 6 bases, with 17 bases left between them. The CDR3 protein is CASSFRALKKAEAFF. In DNA form, the CDR3 reads TGTGCCAGCAGTTTCAGGGCACTTAAAAAGGCTGAAGCTTTCTTT. Using reference TRBV28 and TRBJ1-1 for the parts outside the CDR3, the full variable domain is DVKVTQSSRYLVKRTGEKVFLECVQDMDHENMFWYRQDPGLGLRLIYFSYDVKMKEKGDIPEGYSVSREKKERFSLILESASTNQTSMYLCASSFRALKKAEAFFGQGTRLTVV.

Only one count was recorded for this clone. This sequence joins TRBV5-6 and TRBJ2-7; maybe TRBD2 (6 bases). Germline V gives CDR1 SGHDT, CDR2 YYEEEE. The CDR3 is 12 residues long. V shed 3 bases and J shed 6 bases, with 10 bases lying between them. For the CDR3, the DNA is TGTGCCAGCAGCTGGAGGGGCGGCGAGCAGTACTTC. It translates to CASSWRGGEQYF.

This chain uses TRBV27 with TRBJ2-1; possible D gene TRBD2, 5 bases. V was trimmed by 3 bases and J by 1 base, leaving 10 bases between them. The CDR3 extends over 15 amino acids. Germline lookup yields CDR1 MNHEY and CDR2 SMNVEV (reference sequence). The CDR3 sequence: CASSFGLASYNEQFF. CDR3 nucleotide sequence: TGTGCCAGCAGTTTCGGGCTAGCATCCTACAATGAGCAGTTCTTC.

The rearrangement links TRBV5-5 to TRBJ2-1, with 8 bases fitting TRBD2. This CDR3 region has 17 residues. The germline CDR1 and CDR2 sequences are SGHKS and YYEKEE (reference sequence). Trimming at V came to 4 bases and at J to 3 bases, leaving 12 bases not matched to a gene. CDR3 coding DNA: TGTGCCAGCAGCCCCGGAGTAGCGGGATCCAACTACAATGAGCAGTTCTTC. Translating gives CASSPGVAGSNYNEQFF. Full variable domain (rest looked up from reference TRBV5-5 and TRBJ2-1): DAGVTQSPTHLIKTRGQQVTLRCSPISGHKSVSWYQQVLGQGPQFIFQYYEKEERGRGNFPDRFSARQFPNYSSELNVNALLLGDSALYLCASSPGVAGSNYNEQFFGPGTRLTVL.

The chain is built from TRBV6-6 and TRBJ1-2; possible D gene TRBD1, 6 bases. The CDR3 spans 14 residues. Germline loops: CDR1 MNHNY, CDR2 SVGAGI (reference sequence). The V gene lost 2 bases and the J gene lost 5 bases, with 12 bases spanning the gap. The CDR3 region has the DNA TGTGCCAGCAGTTACCTAGGACAGACGTATGGCTACACCTTC. Amino acid sequence: CASSYLGQTYGYTF.

V is TRBV28 and J is TRBJ2-7, with D tentatively TRBD2 (5 bases). Per the germline V gene, CDR1 is MDHEN and CDR2 is SYDVKM. V was pared by 9 bases and J by 2 bases, with 20 bases between. The CDR3 is made up of 15 amino acids. The chain's CDR3 is CASALAGKSAYEQYF. The CDR3 nucleotides read TGTGCCAGTGCCCTGGCGGGCAAAAGCGCCTACGAGCAGTACTTC.

V and J are TRBV30 and TRBJ1-1, with D maybe TRBD1 (6 bases). Looked up from germline, CDR1 is GTSNPN and CDR2 is SVGIG (reference sequence). This CDR3 has 14 amino acids. V dropped 4 bases and J dropped 5 bases, with 17 bases sitting between them. CDR3 DNA: TGTGCCTGGATTCGGGGGGGCTTAGGTACTGAAGCTTTCTTT. Protein product: CAWIRGGLGTEAFF.

CDR3: CASSFPEAGGNNEQFF. DNA of the CDR3: TGTGCCAGCAGCTTCCCGGAAGCGGGAGGGAACAATGAGCAGTTCTTC. The chain links TRBV11-2 to TRBJ2-1; TRBD2 matches at 10 bases. Germline loops: CDR1 SGHAT, CDR2 FQNNGV. V lost 3 bases and J lost 5; bases outside the gene matches: 7. This CDR3 has 16 residues.

The rearrangement uses TRBV28 and TRBJ1-4, with D possibly matching TRBD1 (5 bases). The CDR3 contains 13 residues. Germline V lookup: CDR1 MDHEN, CDR2 SYDVKM. V was trimmed by 6 bases and J by 8 bases, leaving 13 bases between them. The CDR3 reads CASSSGLREKLFF. CDR3 bases: TGTGCCAGCAGCTCGGGACTTAGAGAAAAACTGTTTTTT.

This clone appeared a single time. The chain links TRBV6-5 to TRBJ1-2, with TRBD1 as a possible D gene (5 bases). Germline V lookup: CDR1 MNHEY, CDR2 SVGAGI. V was shortened by 5 bases and J by 5 bases, with 12 bases between the two germline ends. The CDR3 is 13 residues long. The CDR3 sequence is CASSRAGGYGYTF. The CDR3 DNA is TGTGCCAGCAGTCGTGCCGGGGGGTATGGCTACACCTTC.

The chain is built from TRBV7-9 and TRBJ2-1, with TRBD2 identical over 8 bases. J was trimmed by 4 bases and V by 4 bases; bases with no gene match: 9. This CDR3 comprises 16 residues. Looked up from germline, CDR1 is SEHNR and CDR2 is FQNEAQ (reference sequence). CDR3 bases: TGTGCCAGCAGCTCCCTCAAAGGACTAGCATACAATGAGCAGTTCTTC. Residues: CASSSLKGLAYNEQFF.

The chain couples TRBV6-5 to TRBJ1-1, with D uncertain. The germline V gene has CDR1 MNHEY and CDR2 SVGAGI. The CDR3 is made up of 13 amino acids. V lost 6 bases, J lost 6 bases, and 14 bases lay in between. The CDR3 DNA reads as TGTGCCAGCAGAGGAGCCGGAAGGTCTGAAGCTTTCTTT. Protein sequence: CASRGAGRSEAFF.

The chain is built from TRBV6-2 or TRBV6-3 and TRBJ1-1; D ambiguous. Germline V CDR1 and CDR2: MNHEY, SVGEGT. The CDR3 runs to 11 residues. The ends were cut back, 2 bases at V and 13 bases at J, with 11 bases in the middle. The CDR3 spells CASSYVGALFF. CDR3 nucleotides: TGTGCCAGCAGTTACGTGGGAGCGCTTTTCTTT.

The V gene is TRBV5-1, the J gene TRBJ1-3; weak D call: TRBD1 (6 bases). Germline V lookup: CDR1 SGHRS, CDR2 YFSETQ. The CDR3 contains 14 residues. Trimming shortened V by 4 bases and J by 2 bases, and 10 bases separated the two germline ends. As DNA, the CDR3 is TGCGCCAGCAGCCCCGGGACAACTGGAAACACCATATATTTT. Translation gives CASSPGTTGNTIYF.

Note on this clone: At one of its ends the junction is not consistent with the germline gene, which may arise from a read error. The J gene is TRBJ2-3, the V gene TRBV7-7, with TRBD2 matching 8 bases. The CDR3 totals 14 residues. In germline, CDR1 is SSHAT, CDR2 FNYEAQ (reference sequence). CDR3 in DNA: TGTGCTAGCAGCTCGGGGGGGTGGACAGATACGCAGTATTTT. Its translation is CASSSGGWTDTQYF. Full variable domain (remainder filled in from reference TRBV7-7 and TRBJ2-3): GAGVSQSPRYKVTKRGQDVTLRCDPISSHATLYWYQQALGQGPEFLTYFNYEAQPDKSGLPSDRFSAERPEGSISTLTIQRTEQRDSAMYRCASSSGGWTDTQYFGPGTRLTVL.

CDR3 in DNA: TGTGCCATCGGGGCGGGGGAACAGAAGAATTCACCCCTCCACTTT. This encodes CAIGAGEQKNSPLHF. The V gene is TRBV7-9, the J gene TRBJ1-6; D may be TRBD1 (5 bases). Germline lookup yields CDR1 SEHNR and CDR2 FQNEAQ (reference sequence). Trimming stripped 10 bases from V and 7 bases from J, with 20 bases between. This CDR3 spans 15 amino acids.

This clone was recorded a few times. This sequence joins TRBV4-2 and TRBJ2-2; D not resolved. Between the trimmed V and J ends, which lost 3 bases and 3 bases, there was a span of 11 bases. The CDR3 loop spans 15 amino acids. In germline, CDR1 is LGHNA, CDR2 YNFKEQ. The CDR3 DNA reads TGTGCCAGCAGCCAGCCTGTTGAGGACACCGGGGAGCTGTTTTTT. It yields the protein CASSQPVEDTGELFF.

The chain has TRBV28 and TRBJ2-6, with 9 bases aligning to TRBD1. Germline V CDR1 and CDR2: MDHEN, SYDVKM. The CDR3 runs 15 residues. J was trimmed by 0 bases and V by 6 bases; bases with no gene match: 0. Here the CDR3 reads CASRTGGSGANVLTF. The CDR3 DNA reads as TGTGCCAGCAGGACAGGGGGCTCTGGGGCCAACGTCCTGACTTTC.